The clone carrying this TCR beta chain occurred many times. Its antigen remains unidentified. V lost 4 bases to trimming and J lost 4 bases; unmatched junction nucleotides: 10. Per germline, CDR1 MGHDK and CDR2 SYGVNS. CDR3 length: 16 amino acids. The data derive from a study of identical twins. Study findings and constraints: Cord blood beta clonotypes present at high abundance carried fewer insertions; no such pattern appeared in memory repertoires. Possibly, invariant MAIT and iNKT cells partly confounded zero-insertion analyses.

All donors were healthy Caucasians. Each CDR3 protein is one row after TCRdb ran MiXCR on the 5' RACE reads. The data show fewer than 650,000 distinct CDR3 sequences, with nearly 10% seen just once and approximately 3% held by the top ten. This sample was also put to use in a study of yellow fever vaccine responses in identical twins.

This TCR was recovered from a woman between 18 and 29 years old in good health. The chain couples TRBV25-1 to TRBJ2-7; 10 bases are shared with TRBD1. The sequencing input was PBMCs. DNA for the CDR3: TGTGCCAGCAGTGGCGGGGGGACAGGGGTGTATTACGAGCAGTACTTC. This translates into CASSGGGTGVYYEQYF.